The 17 T cell receptor beta chains reported below all come from one sample, sequenced in a study of blood T cell repertoires in COVID-19. Generated by immunoSEQ multiplex PCR, the TCRdb table keeps only in-frame clones and is missing some. The data show about 330,000 clones, approximately 89% seen once. The sample was PBMCs or T cells enriched from blood (not recorded which). These receptors were obtained from a young man who had recovered from COVID-19.

The chain links TRBV19 to TRBJ1-6; 8 positions agree with TRBD1. The ends lost 3 bases at V and 5 bases at J; junction bases unmatched: 3. Germline V gene data show CDR1 as LNHDA and CDR2 as SQIVND (reference sequence). The CDR3 runs 15 residues. The chain's CDR3 is CASSISGGNNSPLHF. The CDR3 coding sequence is TGTGCCAGTAGTATCTCAGGGGGCAATAATTCACCCCTCCACTTT.

DNA for the CDR3: TGCGCCAGCGGCCGCGGGGGGGCCCAAGATACGCAGTATTTT. The encoded protein is CASGRGGAQDTQYF. The chain joins TRBV10-1 to TRBJ2-3; 9 bases are a match to TRBD2. The CDR3 covers 14 residues. V lost 8 bases and J lost 5; bases outside the gene matches: 8. Germline CDR1 WNHNN, CDR2 SYGVQD (reference sequence).

V usage is TRBV12-3 or TRBV12-4 and J usage is TRBJ2-7; the D is unclear. CDR3 size: 13 residues. Deletions cut 4 bases from V and 2 bases from J, with 9 bases between. Here the CDR3 DNA reads TGTGCCAGCAGTTCCGGCGGCGCCTACGAGCAGTACTTC. Amino acid sequence: CASSSGGAYEQYF.

V gene TRBV6-5 combines with J gene TRBJ2-5; tentatively, D is TRBD1 (6 bases). V was trimmed by 5 bases and J by 1 base, leaving 8 bases between them. The CDR3 length is 13 residues. CDR1 and CDR2 from the germline V gene are MNHEY and SVGAGI. The CDR3 DNA is TGTGCCAGCAGTCGACAGGTCCAAGAGACCCAGTACTTC. Its translation: CASSRQVQETQYF.

CDR3 DNA: TGTGCCTGGAGTGTAGGGGGGGCTCTCGGGGCCCAGCATTTT. Amino acid sequence: CAWSVGGALGAQHF. The chain recombines TRBV30 with TRBJ1-5; possibly TRBD1 for D (6 bases). The V end was cut by 0 bases, the J end by 11 bases, with 17 bases between. Germline V gene sequence: CDR1 GTSNPN, CDR2 SVGIG (reference sequence). This CDR3 comprises 14 residues.

The V call is TRBV28, the J call TRBJ2-3, with 10 bases fitting TRBD2. V lost 3 bases, J lost 3 bases, and 9 bases stayed unmatched. Looked up from germline, CDR1 is MDHEN and CDR2 is SYDVKM. The CDR3 length is 17 residues. The CDR3 DNA follows: TGTGCCAGCAGTTTCCCCGCAGCGGGGGGGGAAACAGATACGCAGTATTTT. Protein: CASSFPAAGGETDTQYF.

The genes are TRBV9 and TRBJ2-5; 9 nucleotides line up with TRBD1. CDR1 and CDR2 (germline): SGDLS, YYNGEE. With V trimmed by 0 bases and J by 3 bases, 3 bases remained unmatched. CDR3 length: 15 residues. The DNA of the CDR3 is TGTGCCAGCAGCGTAGCCACAGGGGGCGAAGAGACCCAGTACTTC. Encoded protein: CASSVATGGEETQYF.

The rearrangement links TRBV7-9 to TRBJ1-2; D is unclear. Trimming took off 0 bases at V and 4 bases at J, with 9 bases between the two ends. Germline V gene data show CDR1 as SEHNR and CDR2 as FQNEAQ (reference sequence). The CDR3 runs 14 residues. CDR3 region: CASSLAQQSYGYTF. DNA of the CDR3: TGTGCCAGCAGCTTAGCTCAACAGTCCTATGGCTACACCTTC.

This rearrangement joins TRBV30 to TRBJ1-5; no clear D. Germline V lookup: CDR1 GTSNPN, CDR2 SVGIG (reference sequence). CDR3 length: 14 amino acids. Trimming took 2 bases from V and 0 from J, leaving 8 bases between them. CDR3 bases: TGTGCCTGGAGTATTTTCAGTAGCAATCAGCCCCAGCATTTT. Amino acid sequence: CAWSIFSSNQPQHF.

The chain couples TRBV28 to TRBJ2-1; TRBD1 matches 9 bases. CDR3 length: 15 amino acids. J was trimmed by 5 bases and V by 5 bases; bases with no gene match: 7. CDR1 is MDHEN and CDR2 is SYDVKM in the germline V gene. Written as DNA, the CDR3 is TGTGCCAGCAGTATACGCGGGACAGGGAACAATGAGCAGTTCTTC. Its translation: CASSIRGTGNNEQFF.

J is TRBJ2-5 and V is TRBV11-2; 9 bases map to TRBD1. CDR1 and CDR2 (germline): SGHAT, FQNNGV. V trimming: 5 bases; J trimming: 4 bases; junction bases outside the gene matches: 5. The CDR3 covers 14 residues. Here the CDR3 DNA reads TGTGCCAGCAGCCCAGACAGGGGGTCAGAGACCCAGTACTTC. Translated: CASSPDRGSETQYF.

The rearrangement uses TRBV3-1 (or the pseudogene TRBV3-2) and TRBJ1-6, with D possibly being TRBD1 (6 bases). The CDR3 is 12 residues long. V dropped 10 bases and J dropped 7 bases, with 11 bases sitting between them. CDR1 is LGHDT and CDR2 is YNNKEL in the germline V gene (reference sequence). The CDR3 bases are TGTGCCACCGAGACAGGAAATTCACCCCTCCACTTT. It codes for CATETGNSPLHF.

V and J are TRBV6-5 and TRBJ1-5; D ambiguous. There are 15 residues in the CDR3. Per the germline V gene, CDR1 is MNHEY and CDR2 is SVGAGI. With 5 bases removed from V and 2 bases from J, the gap between germline ends came to 13 bases. The CDR3 reads CASSPGNGGNQPQHF. CDR3 DNA: TGTGCCAGCAGTCCCGGTAACGGTGGCAATCAGCCCCAGCATTTT.

The chain employs TRBV2 and TRBJ1-1, with unresolved D. There are 15 residues in the CDR3. The germline V gene has CDR1 SNHLY and CDR2 FYNNEI. Trimming shortened V by 3 bases and J by 0 bases, and 11 bases separated the two germline ends. The CDR3 is CASSDAGSMNTEAFF. CDR3 nucleotides: TGTGCCAGCAGTGACGCGGGCAGCATGAACACTGAAGCTTTCTTT.

V gene TRBV28 combines with J gene TRBJ1-2; D remains unclear. Germline loops: CDR1 MDHEN, CDR2 SYDVKM. The CDR3 sequence is 12 residues long. Trimming removed 5 bases at V and 1 base at J, with 5 bases between. In nucleotides, the CDR3 is TGTGCCAGCAGTACTCTTAACTATGGCTACACCTTC. Translation: CASSTLNYGYTF.

This chain joins TRBV9 and TRBJ1-5; 8 positions agree with TRBD1. V lost 3 bases and J lost 8; bases outside the gene matches: 13. Germline V lookup: CDR1 SGDLS, CDR2 YYNGEE. This CDR3 contains 16 residues. CDR3 protein: CASSEGGQALGEPQHF. DNA for the CDR3: TGTGCCAGCAGCGAGGGGGGACAGGCATTGGGCGAGCCCCAGCATTTT.

The chain recombines TRBV4-1 with TRBJ2-2; 7 bases fit TRBD1. Germline CDR1 is MGHRA and CDR2 is YSYEKL. V shed 0 bases, J shed 6 bases, and the junction held 1 base outside the gene matches. CDR3 length: 14 amino acids. The CDR3 is CASSQDGTAGELFF. The CDR3 coding sequence is TGCGCCAGCAGCCAAGATGGGACAGCCGGGGAGCTGTTTTTT.